These T cell receptor beta chains were read from a single sample in a study of shared clonotypes between healthy human individuals. Here immunoSEQ multiplex PCR was the method, and the copy in TCRdb shows in-frame clones only, minus some. This sample has roughly 2.1 million clones, with roughly 91% found just once. The sequencing sample was made of naive CD8+ T cells from PBMCs. The receptor set was obtained from a man aged 18-30 years in good health. Some clones in this sample may be carry-over from other donors' samples. The CDR3 runs from the conserved cysteine through the conserved F or W. D genes are given only for firm matches. Clone size is given for some rows only: seen once, a few or many times, or a class if the clone is expanded.

D: NA; V: TRBV27; J: TRBJ2-7; size: NA; CDR3: CASSLGAVGLYEQYF; DNA: TGTGCCAGCAGTTTAGGGGCTGTCGGCCTATACGAGCAGTACTTC
D: TRBD2; V: TRBV9; J: TRBJ2-3; size: NA; CDR3: CASSRGGVAGSKEDTQYF; DNA: TGTGCCAGCAGCCGAGGAGGAGTAGCGGGATCAAAGGAAGATACGCAGTATTTT
D: NA; V: TRBV7-9; J: TRBJ2-4; size: NA; CDR3: CASSPSGRKNIQYF; DNA: TGTGCCAGCAGCCCGTCGGGACGGAAAAACATTCAGTACTTC
D: TRBD2; V: TRBV11-2; J: TRBJ2-5; size: NA; CDR3: CASSLDLAGAGETQYF; DNA: TGTGCCAGCAGCTTAGATCTAGCGGGAGCGGGGGAGACCCAGTACTTC
D: NA; V: TRBV28; J: TRBJ1-2; size: NA; CDR3: CASSLKRDGIYGYTF; DNA: TGTGCCAGCAGTTTAAAGAGGGACGGAATCTATGGCTACACCTTC
D: TRBD2; V: TRBV7-8; J: TRBJ2-7; size: NA; CDR3: CASSFRLAGGQHHEQYF; DNA: TGTGCCAGCAGCTTCAGACTAGCGGGAGGGCAGCACCACGAGCAGTACTTC
D: TRBD1; V: TRBV9; J: TRBJ1-1; size: NA; CDR3: CASSVSWTGVTEAFF; DNA: TGTGCCAGCAGCGTATCATGGACAGGGGTGACTGAAGCTTTCTTT
D: NA; V: TRBV5-6; J: TRBJ2-1; size: NA; CDR3: CASSPRVAAHNEQFF; DNA: TGTGCCAGCAGCCCACGAGTAGCGGCCCACAATGAGCAGTTCTTC
D: TRBD2; V: TRBV9; J: TRBJ2-3; size: NA; CDR3: CASSRNQRELSDTQYF; DNA: TGTGCCAGCAGCAGGAATCAGCGGGAATTGTCAGATACGCAGTATTTT
D: TRBD1; V: TRBV9; J: TRBJ2-7; size: once; CDR3: CASSAGGTGSYEQYF; DNA: TGTGCCAGCAGCGCCGGGGGGACAGGGTCCTACGAGCAGTACTTC
D: NA; V: TRBV4-1; J: TRBJ1-4; size: once; CDR3: CASSQEPFPLNEKLFF; DNA: TGCGCCAGCAGCCAAGAACCGTTCCCCCTTAATGAAAAACTGTTTTTT
D: NA; V: TRBV10-1; J: TRBJ1-2; size: NA; CDR3: CASGPEGRWDYGYTF; DNA: TGCGCCAGCGGGCCTGAAGGCCGGTGGGACTATGGCTACACCTTC
D: NA; V: TRBV4-3; J: TRBJ2-1; size: NA; CDR3: CASSRAGANNEQFF; DNA: TGCGCCAGCAGCCGCGCCGGGGCGAACAATGAGCAGTTCTTC
D: NA; V: TRBV5-8; J: TRBJ1-5; size: NA; CDR3: CASSLNLYAQHF; DNA: TGTGCCAGCAGCTTGAACCTTTATGCCCAGCATTTT
D: NA; V: TRBV29-1; J: TRBJ2-7; size: NA; CDR3: CSVAGSTYEQYF; DNA: TGCAGCGTTGCCGGGTCCACCTACGAGCAGTACTTC
D: TRBD1; V: TRBV19; J: TRBJ1-5; size: NA; CDR3: CASGDRIQPQHF; DNA: TGTGCCAGTGGGGACAGGATCCAGCCCCAGCATTTT
D: NA; V: TRBV7-2; J: TRBJ2-3; size: NA; CDR3: CASSLTTISTDTQYF; DNA: TGTGCCAGCAGCTTGACCACGATTAGCACAGATACGCAGTATTTT
D: TRBD2; V: TRBV5-6; J: TRBJ2-1; size: NA; CDR3: CASSREGPYEQFF; DNA: TGTGCCAGCAGCAGGGAGGGCCCCTATGAGCAGTTCTTC
D: NA; V: TRBV11-2; J: TRBJ1-5; size: NA; CDR3: CASSSGSGYNQPQHF; DNA: TGTGCCAGCAGCTCCGGTTCGGGTTATAATCAGCCCCAGCATTTT
D: NA; V: TRBV4-1; J: TRBJ2-1; size: once; CDR3: CASSQVVGGTYNEQFF; DNA: TGCGCCAGCAGCCAAGTGGTGGGAGGAACCTACAATGAGCAGTTCTTC
D: TRBD2; V: TRBV2; J: TRBJ2-2; size: NA; CDR3: CASRGGLAGGIGELFF; DNA: TGTGCCAGCAGAGGGGGACTAGCGGGAGGAATCGGGGAGCTGTTTTTT
D: NA; V: TRBV19; J: TRBJ1-1; size: NA; CDR3: CASSNPANTEAFF; DNA: TGTGCCAGTAGTAATCCAGCGAACACTGAAGCTTTCTTT
D: NA; V: TRBV27; J: TRBJ2-3; size: NA; CDR3: CASSFLPADTQYF; DNA: TGTGCCAGCAGTTTCCTACCCGCGGATACGCAGTATTTT
D: NA; V: TRBV27; J: TRBJ2-7; size: NA; CDR3: CASSLLDSYEQYF; DNA: TGTGCCAGCAGTTTACTCGACTCCTACGAGCAGTACTTC